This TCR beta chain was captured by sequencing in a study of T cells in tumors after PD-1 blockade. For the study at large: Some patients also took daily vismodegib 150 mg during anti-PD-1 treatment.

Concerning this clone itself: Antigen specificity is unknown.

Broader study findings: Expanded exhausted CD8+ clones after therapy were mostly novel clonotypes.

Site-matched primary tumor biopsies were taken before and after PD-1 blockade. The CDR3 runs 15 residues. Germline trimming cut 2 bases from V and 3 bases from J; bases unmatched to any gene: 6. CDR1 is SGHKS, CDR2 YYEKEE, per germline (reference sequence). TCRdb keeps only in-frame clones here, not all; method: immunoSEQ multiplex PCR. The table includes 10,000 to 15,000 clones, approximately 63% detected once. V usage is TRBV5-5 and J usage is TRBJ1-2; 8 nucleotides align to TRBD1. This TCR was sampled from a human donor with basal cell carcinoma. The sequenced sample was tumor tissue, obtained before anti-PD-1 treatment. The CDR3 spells CASSFTPGGDYGYTF. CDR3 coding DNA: TGTGCCAGCAGCTTCACCCCAGGGGGCGACTATGGCTACACCTTC.